This T cell receptor beta chain comes out of a study of Graves' ophthalmopathy and Graves' hyperthyroidism. This CDR3 spans 15 amino acids. Germline CDR1 SGHAT, CDR2 FQDESV (reference sequence). Between the trimmed V and J ends, which lost 5 bases and 5 bases, there was a span of 18 bases. This clonotype came up a few times. The authors amplified TCR beta CDR3 regions, and they did so from RNA transcripts for repertoire sequencing. HTBI primers were used in a first-round RT-PCR, which preceded a second-round multiplex PCR. One entry per CDR3 protein results from TCRdb running MiXCR on the multiplex PCR reads. The table shows around 1.1 million distinct CDR3 sequences, with about two fifths occurring only once.

Sequencing was done on a sample of peripheral blood or thyroid tissue (not recorded which). The receptor was derived from an adult man with Graves' hyperthyroidism. The J gene is TRBJ2-5, the V gene TRBV11-1; D may be TRBD1 or TRBD2 (5 bases each). For the CDR3, the DNA is TGTGCCAGCAGCGACACCGGGACCCCTCGGGAGACCCAGTACTTC. The encoded protein is CASSDTGTPRETQYF. Filled out from reference TRBV11-1 and TRBJ2-5, the complete variable domain reads EAEVAQSPRYKITEKSQAVAFWCDPISGHATLYWYRQILGQGPELLVQFQDESVVDDSQLPKDRFSAERLKGVDSTLKIQPAELGDSAMYLCASSDTGTPRETQYFGPGTRLLVL.